This is a list of T cell receptor beta chains from one sample in a study of cytomegalovirus exposure and HLA in healthy donors. The assay was immunoSEQ multiplex PCR, and TCRdb's table has in-frame clones only and misses some. This sample yields about 65,000 clones, of which roughly nine tenths are seen a single time; 1.3% belongs to the top ten. The material sequenced was PBMCs. The receptors were sampled from a woman between 18 and 29 years old in good health and CMV-seronegative. CDR3s include the opening cysteine and the closing phenylalanine or tryptophan. Each record gives: clone size, J gene, V gene, D gene, CDR3 DNA, CDR3 protein. The D gene is left open where the match is weak. A row's size may be missing; if present it is once, few, many or a size class.

- | TRBJ1-3 | TRBV15 | TRBD1 | TGTGCCACCAGCAGATCAAGGACAGGAGGCTCTGGAAACACCATATATTTT | CATSRSRTGGSGNTIYF
- | TRBJ2-5 | TRBV14 | - | TGTGCCAGCAGGCGGGACAGTCAAGAGACCCAGTACTTC | CASRRDSQETQYF
- | TRBJ1-5 | TRBV5-5 | - | TGTGCCAGCAGCTTTTTCGATAGACAGCCCCAGCATTTT | CASSFFDRQPQHF
- | TRBJ2-3 | TRBV14 | - | TGTGCCAGCAGCCTGACACAGACAGATACGCAGTATTTT | CASSLTQTDTQYF
- | TRBJ1-2 | TRBV5-4 | TRBD1 | TGTGCCAGCAGCCCTACCTCGGGACAGATATATGGCTACACCTTC | CASSPTSGQIYGYTF
- | TRBJ2-6 | TRBV19 | - | TGTGCCAGTTTGAGAGGCGGCTCTGGGGCCAACGTCCTGACTTTC | CASLRGGSGANVLTF
- | TRBJ1-2 | TRBV28 | - | TGTGCCAGCAGAACAGGACCGAACTATGGCTACACCTTC | CASRTGPNYGYTF
- | TRBJ2-3 | TRBV12-5 | TRBD2 | TGTGCTAGTGGCCCCGGGACTACCAGCACAGATACGCAGTATTTT | CASGPGTTSTDTQYF
- | TRBJ1-6 | TRBV2 | - | TGTGCCAGCAGTCCCGGACAGATAAATTCACCCCTCCACTTT | CASSPGQINSPLHF
- | TRBJ2-1 | TRBV27 | - | TGTGCCAGCAGTTCCCGCCTCAGCTCCTACAATGAGCAGTTCTTC | CASSSRLSSYNEQFF
- | TRBJ1-2 | TRBV6-5 | TRBD1 | TGTGCCAGCACCCCTTTTGGGCAGGGGGCTGATGGCTACACCTTC | CASTPFGQGADGYTF
- | TRBJ2-7 | TRBV4-2 | - | TGTGCCAGCAGCCAAGAGCGGGACTCAGTTAGGGAGCAGTACTTC | CASSQERDSVREQYF
- | TRBJ2-7 | TRBV7-9 | TRBD1 | TGTGCCAGCAGCTCGAGGGACAGGGGTTACGAGCAGTACTTC | CASSSRDRGYEQYF
- | TRBJ1-3 | TRBV10-3 | TRBD1 | TGTGCCATCAGTGCCGGGACAGGGGCGGGAGGAAACACCATATATTTT | CAISAGTGAGGNTIYF
- | TRBJ2-5 | TRBV7-2 | TRBD2 | TGTGCCAGCAGCAGGGGACTAGCGGAAGAGACCCAGTACTTC | CASSRGLAEETQYF
once | TRBJ2-7 | TRBV27 | TRBD1 | TGTGCCAGCAGTTTCCAGGGGGCGAGTCTGTACGAGCAGTACTTC | CASSFQGASLYEQYF
- | TRBJ2-7 | TRBV11-2 | TRBD1 | TGTGCCAGCAGCACTGGGACAGGGGACTACGAGCAGTACTTC | CASSTGTGDYEQYF
- | TRBJ2-1 | TRBV2 | - | TGTGCCAGCAGTATATACAATGAGCAGTTCTTC | CASSIYNEQFF
- | TRBJ2-1 | TRBV18 | TRBD1 | TGTGCCAGCTCACTCGGGACAGCGAGTTACAATGAGCAGTTCTTC | CASSLGTASYNEQFF
once | TRBJ1-2 | TRBV18 | TRBD1 | TGTGCCAGCTCACCGGACAGGGGCTATGGCTACACCTTC | CASSPDRGYGYTF
- | TRBJ2-5 | TRBV7-2 | - | TGTGCCAGCAGCTTAGCAGACGACCCAGGGAAAGAGACCCAGTACTTC | CASSLADDPGKETQYF
- | TRBJ2-7 | TRBV27 | TRBD1 | TGTGGGACAGGGGTAAGGAACGAGCAGTACTTC | CGTGVRNEQYF
- | TRBJ1-3 | TRBV7-6 | TRBD1 | TGTGCCAGCAGCGCGGGACAGGGGATCTCTGGAAACACCATATATTTT | CASSAGQGISGNTIYF
- | TRBJ1-2 | TRBV7-3 | - | TGTGCCAGCAGCTTAGCACAGGATGATAGGTATGGCTACACCTTC | CASSLAQDDRYGYTF
- | TRBJ1-1 | TRBV11-3 | TRBD1 | TGTGCCAGCAGCCCTCCCGGGACAGGGGGCTTGGGCACTGAAGCTTTCTTT | CASSPPGTGGLGTEAFF
- | TRBJ1-3 | TRBV30 | - | TGTGCCTGGAGTGACAGGGCGTTCTCTGGAAACACCATATATTTT | CAWSDRAFSGNTIYF
once | TRBJ1-1 | TRBV27 | - | TGTGCCAGCACTCCTGAAGGAGATGACACTGAAGCTTTCTTT | CASTPEGDDTEAFF
- | TRBJ1-1 | TRBV4-1 | - | TGCGCCAGCAGCCAGCCACTTACCTCGAACACTGAAGCTTTCTTT | CASSQPLTSNTEAFF
once | TRBJ2-3 | TRBV9 | - | TGTGCCAGCAGCGTAGGGAGACAGATACCTGAGTACCTCACAGATACGCAGTATTTT | CASSVGRQIPEYLTDTQYF
- | TRBJ2-5 | TRBV30 | TRBD2 | TGTGCCTGGACCGCGACGGGGGGGCAAGAGACCCAGTACTTC | CAWTATGGQETQYF
- | TRBJ2-7 | TRBV5-1 | - | TGCGCCAGCAGCGCCGCAGTCTACGAGCAGTACTTC | CASSAAVYEQYF
- | TRBJ1-2 | TRBV28 | - | TGTGCCAGCACTCCGGGGGACGAAACTGTCTATGGCTACACCTTC | CASTPGDETVYGYTF
- | TRBJ2-7 | TRBV14 | TRBD2 | TGTGCCAGCAGTACAGGACTAGCGGGAGGCGAGCAGTACTTC | CASSTGLAGGEQYF
- | TRBJ2-6 | TRBV19 | - | TGTGCCAGTAGTACCAGGGTCACTGGGGCCAACGTCCTGACTTTC | CASSTRVTGANVLTF
- | TRBJ2-1 | TRBV27 | TRBD2 | TGTGCCAGCAGTTTACCGGGAGGCTCCTACAATGAGCAGTTCTTC | CASSLPGGSYNEQFF
- | TRBJ2-7 | TRBV10-1 | - | TGCGCCAGCAGCCAACAAACTTCCGGGACAAGAACCTACGAGCAGTACTTC | CASSQQTSGTRTYEQYF
- | TRBJ1-4 | TRBV29-1 | - | TGCAGCGTTGGGGGGGGTAGAGAAAAACTGTTTTTT | CSVGGGREKLFF
- | TRBJ1-6 | TRBV27 | TRBD1 | TGTGCCAGCAGTTTACCCCTTCAGGACAGGGGCGCCGGTAATTCACCCCTCCACTTT | CASSLPLQDRGAGNSPLHF
- | TRBJ2-7 | TRBV4-1 | - | TGCGCCAGCAGCCAGCTCCTTACCTTCAGCTCCTACGAGCAGTACTTC | CASSQLLTFSSYEQYF
- | TRBJ2-2 | TRBV4-1 | - | TGCGCCAGCAGCCAAGACCCTAGCTTGGCCGGGGAGCTGTTTTTT | CASSQDPSLAGELFF
- | TRBJ2-3 | TRBV19 | - | TGTAATCCGGGTTCGGATACGCAGTATTTT | CNPGSDTQYF
- | TRBJ1-2 | TRBV12-5 | - | TGTGCTAGAAGCCGGGACTTGAATGGCTACACCTTC | CARSRDLNGYTF
- | TRBJ2-7 | TRBV5-6 | - | TGTGCCAGCAGGTCGACAGGCCGGGGCCTCGAGCAGTACTTC | CASRSTGRGLEQYF
- | TRBJ2-5 | TRBV18 | TRBD2 | TGTGCCAGCTCATTTGGACTAGCGGGGAATCAAGAGACCCAGTACTTC | CASSFGLAGNQETQYF
- | TRBJ2-7 | TRBV4-1 | TRBD1 | TGCGCCAGCAGCCAAGATAAGGGACAGGGGTACGAGCAGTACTTC | CASSQDKGQGYEQYF
- | TRBJ2-2 | TRBV19 | - | TGTGCCAGTAGGGACGGGACTCGACGGACCGGGGAGCTGTTTTTT | CASRDGTRRTGELFF
- | TRBJ2-2 | TRBV10-1 | TRBD2 | TGCGCCAGCGGTGCGGGAGATCGGGACACCGGGGAGCTGTTTTTT | CASGAGDRDTGELFF
- | TRBJ2-1 | TRBV19 | - | TGTGCCAGTAGTATGGTTGGGACAAAGTACAATGAGCAGTTCTTC | CASSMVGTKYNEQFF
- | TRBJ1-3 | TRBV6-6 | - | TGTGCCAGCAGACAGGGATCATATTCTGGAAACACCATATATTTT | CASRQGSYSGNTIYF